This T cell receptor (beta chain) was obtained from a study of cytomegalovirus exposure and HLA in healthy donors. Study background: Among about 190 million T cells, an earlier analysis found 90 million to 130 million unique TCR beta sequences. Unique TCRs from HLA-typed donors, 70 million to 100 million of them, were held in an early data release. Broader study findings: The authors excluded some V segments, including TRBV6-2 and TRBV6-3, as indistinguishable. What a later analysis showed was that several of the most significant clusters appeared linked to common viral pathogens.

Trimming cost V 0 bases and J 1 base; bases outside gene matches: 2. CDR3 size: 15 residues. Per germline, CDR1 LNHDA and CDR2 SQIVND (reference sequence). Worth noting for this clone: Its target is not known.

PCR used 60 Vbeta primers and 13 Jbeta primers. The repertoire was sequenced with immunoSEQ multiplex PCR; TCRdb's copy has only in-frame clones and lacks some. The repertoire includes about 78,000 clones, over 60% of them detected once, and 1.1% sits in the top ten. The chain is built from TRBV19 and TRBJ1-2; 7 bases map to TRBD1. The source material was PBMCs. This TCR was recovered from a male donor in good health and CMV-seronegative. For the CDR3, the DNA is TGTGCCAGTAGTATAGACAGGGACAGTAACTATGGCTACACCTTC. This codes for CASSIDRDSNYGYTF.